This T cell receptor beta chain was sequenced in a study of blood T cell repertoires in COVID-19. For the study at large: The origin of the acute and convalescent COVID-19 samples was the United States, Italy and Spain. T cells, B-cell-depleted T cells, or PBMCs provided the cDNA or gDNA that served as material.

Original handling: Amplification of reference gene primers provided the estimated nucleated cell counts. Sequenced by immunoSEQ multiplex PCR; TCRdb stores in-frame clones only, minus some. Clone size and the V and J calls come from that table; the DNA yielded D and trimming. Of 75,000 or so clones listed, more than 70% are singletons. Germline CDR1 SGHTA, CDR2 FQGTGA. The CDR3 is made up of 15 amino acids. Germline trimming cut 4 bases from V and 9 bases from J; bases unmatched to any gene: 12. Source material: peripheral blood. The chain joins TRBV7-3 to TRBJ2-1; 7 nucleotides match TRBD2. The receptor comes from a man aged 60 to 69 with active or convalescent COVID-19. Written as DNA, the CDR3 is TGTGCCAGCAGCTCGGGGGGACCAGGTGGGGCTGAGCAGTTCTTC. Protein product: CASSSGGPGGAEQFF.